This T cell receptor beta chain was recovered during a study of molecular identifiers for immune sequencing clone quantification. Study-level findings and limits: Under 1% of molecules in naive cells, but over 98% of effector molecules, belonged to clones above 20 RNA copies.

This clonotype came up many times. Its matching antigen is unknown. There are 13 residues in the CDR3. CDR1 MNHNS and CDR2 SASEGT come from the germline V gene. V was trimmed by 7 bases and J by 1 base, leaving 8 bases between them. Construction of naive CD8 libraries employed roughly 20,000 to 1,000,000 sorted cells together with 10%, 30% or 50% RNA. Preparation methods for the bulk TCR libraries were those previously described, with listed TCR primers. TCRdb re-analysed the PCR reads in MiXCR, keeping a single row per CDR3 protein. Of some 590,000 distinct CDR3 sequences detected, roughly 23% appear once; the ten largest clones hold approximately 0.75%.

The chain joins TRBV6-1 to TRBJ1-5; perhaps TRBD1 as D (5 bases). Material for sequencing was naive CD8+ T cells from blood, with Jurkat cell RNA spiked in. Subset reported: FACS-sorted CD8+CD4-CCR7+CD45RA+ naive T cells. This receptor was obtained from a human donor in good health. Some libraries in this study had Jurkat cell RNA spiked in. CDR3 coding DNA: TGTGCCAGCAACCGGGACAGCAATCAGCCCCAGCATTTT. Translation gives CASNRDSNQPQHF.